These 26 T cell receptor beta chains came from one sample sequenced in a study of blood T cell repertoires in COVID-19. Clones were sequenced by immunoSEQ multiplex PCR, and TCRdb holds only the in-frame ones, with some missing. The sample lists 270,000 or so clones, about 88% occurring once. Sequencing input: peripheral blood. These receptors all stem from a human donor with COVID-19, enrolled during active disease. The donor label of this sample is uncertain.

The chain carries TRBV2 and TRBJ2-1, with D possibly TRBD2 on 6 matching bases. V gave up 7 bases and J gave up 12 bases, with 19 bases separating them. Per germline, CDR1 SNHLY and CDR2 FYNNEI. The CDR3 consists of 13 residues. CDR3 loop: CASTDTREWGQFF. The DNA of the CDR3 is TGTGCCAGCACTGACACCCGGGAGTGGGGGCAGTTCTTC.

The rearrangement uses TRBV19 and TRBJ2-3; possible D gene TRBD2, 5 bases. The CDR3 runs to 14 residues. V lost 7 bases to trimming and J lost 2 bases, with 13 bases between them. The germline V gene has CDR1 LNHDA and CDR2 SQIVND (reference sequence). CDR3 protein: CASTHGGITDTQYF. The CDR3 DNA is TGTGCCAGTACCCACGGAGGAATCACAGATACGCAGTATTTT.

This chain uses TRBV5-1 with TRBJ2-5, with TRBD1 matching 8 bases. Germline V lookup: CDR1 SGHRS, CDR2 YFSETQ. CDR3 size: 14 residues. V was pared by 3 bases and J by 6 bases, with 7 bases of the junction left unmatched. CDR3 protein: CASSSLDRGQTQYF. CDR3 DNA sequence: TGCGCCAGCAGCTCCTTAGACAGGGGACAGACCCAGTACTTC.

The J gene is TRBJ1-4, the V gene TRBV7-2; 7 nucleotides match TRBD1. Germline-derived CDR1 and CDR2 are SGHTA and FQGNSA. CDR3 length equals 14 residues. V shed 5 bases and J 4 bases; nucleotides not matched to a gene: 4. The CDR3 DNA follows: TGTGCCAGCAGCCGGGACAGACTTAATGAAAAACTGTTTTTT. Its translation is CASSRDRLNEKLFF.

Comments on this clone: The identical CDR3 is also encoded by other nucleotide sequences in the sample. The chain carries TRBV5-6 and TRBJ1-1, with a weak D call TRBD1 (6 bases). Trimming took off 4 bases at V and 0 bases at J, with 10 bases between the two ends. Germline loops: CDR1 SGHDT, CDR2 YYEEEE. The CDR3 is 14 residues long. The chain's CDR3 is CASSPDRLNTEAFF. In DNA form, the CDR3 reads TGTGCCAGCAGCCCAGACAGGCTGAACACTGAAGCTTTCTTT.

This clone was seen only a few times. Other nucleotide sequences in the sample specify the same CDR3. This chain connects TRBV29-1 to TRBJ1-5; 9 nucleotides match TRBD1. The germline V gene encodes CDR1 SQVTM and CDR2 ANQGSEA. The CDR3 contains 12 residues. The V gene end was trimmed by 6 bases and the J gene end by 7 bases; junction bases not matched to a gene: 4. The CDR3 bases are TGCAGCGTCGGGACAGGGTCACAGCCCCAGCATTTT. Residues: CSVGTGSQPQHF.

The chain couples TRBV18 to TRBJ2-3; D possibly corresponds to TRBD1 (5 bases). Trimming cost V 2 bases and J 1 base, with 13 bases left between them. The CDR3 has 16 amino acids. Per germline, CDR1 KGHSH and CDR2 LQKENI. CDR3 DNA sequence: TGTGCCAGCTCACCAAGGGTGACAGCCGGCACAGATACGCAGTATTTT. This translates into CASSPRVTAGTDTQYF.

CDR3 nucleotide sequence: TGTGCCACCCTGCTTGGGACAGCATATGGCTACACCTTC. Its translation: CATLLGTAYGYTF. The chain has TRBV28 and TRBJ1-2, with 7 bases identical to TRBD1. The CDR3 has 13 residues. V shed 10 bases and J 5 bases; nucleotides not matched to a gene: 10. The germline CDR1 and CDR2 sequences are MDHEN and SYDVKM.

The V and J genes are TRBV4-3 and TRBJ1-5; D not resolved. V was cut by 1 base and J by 7 bases, with 8 bases left in between. The CDR3 length is 13 residues. Germline V lookup: CDR1 LGHNA, CDR2 YSLEER. As DNA, the CDR3 is TGCGCCAGCAGCCAAGGCCGCGGACAGCCCCAGCATTTT. Translating it yields CASSQGRGQPQHF.

Turning to this clone: Mismatch with germline at one junction end may stem from a read error. V and J are TRBV7-7 and TRBJ2-5; 7 nucleotides agree with TRBD2. Germline V gene data show CDR1 as SSHAT and CDR2 as FNYEAQ (reference sequence). There are 16 residues in the CDR3. DNA of the CDR3: TGTGCTAGCAGCCCCGGCCTAGCGGTCGGCGTAGAGACCCAGTACTTC. Translated: CASSPGLAVGVETQYF.

The chain links TRBV29-1 to TRBJ1-2; 9 bases are shared with TRBD1. V dropped 8 bases and J dropped 5; count of bases not matched to a gene: 12. The CDR3 has 14 residues. In germline, CDR1 is SQVTM, CDR2 ANQGSEA. Written as DNA, the CDR3 is TGCAGCTACGCCCCCACAGGGGGCGGATATGGCTACACCTTC. Translated: CSYAPTGGGYGYTF.

The DNA of the CDR3 is TGTGCCAGCAGCTACGCCGGGACTATCTCCTACAATGAGCAGTTCTTC. Protein sequence: CASSYAGTISYNEQFF. V is TRBV7-2 and J is TRBJ2-1, with 7 nucleotides matching TRBD2. Trimming cost V 4 bases and J 0 bases; bases outside gene matches: 6. CDR3 size: 16 residues. Germline V gene data show CDR1 as SGHTA and CDR2 as FQGNSA.

J is TRBJ1-2 and V is TRBV2, with TRBD1 matching 7 bases. The CDR3 sequence is 14 residues long. V lost 4 bases to trimming and J lost 7 bases; unmatched junction nucleotides: 9. The germline V gene has CDR1 SNHLY and CDR2 FYNNEI. The CDR3 protein is CASSGLETGFGYTF. CDR3 DNA sequence: TGTGCCAGCAGTGGATTGGAGACAGGGTTTGGCTACACCTTC.

The rearrangement joins TRBV28 to TRBJ2-3; perhaps TRBD1 as D (5 bases). The germline V gene encodes CDR1 MDHEN and CDR2 SYDVKM. V was clipped by 5 bases and J by 0 bases, with 9 bases between them. The CDR3 totals 14 residues. In nucleotides, the CDR3 is TGTGCCAGCAGTCTCGACAGCAGCACAGATACGCAGTATTTT. Translating it yields CASSLDSSTDTQYF. Filled out from reference TRBV28 and TRBJ2-3, the complete variable domain reads DVKVTQSSRYLVKRTGEKVFLECVQDMDHENMFWYRQDPGLGLRLIYFSYDVKMKEKGDIPEGYSVSREKKERFSLILESASTNQTSMYLCASSLDSSTDTQYFGPGTRLTVL.

The chain joins TRBV2 to TRBJ2-1; 10 nucleotides line up with TRBD1. CDR1 and CDR2 (germline): SNHLY, FYNNEI. Losses at the gene ends were 5 bases for V and 7 bases for J; bases not matched to a gene: 2. The CDR3 contains 13 residues. CDR3 protein: CASSRTGGNEQFF. In DNA form, the CDR3 reads TGTGCCAGCAGTAGGACAGGGGGGAATGAGCAGTTCTTC.

The chain recombines TRBV3-1 (or the pseudogene TRBV3-2) with TRBJ1-2; 9 bases map to TRBD1. This CDR3 has 16 residues. Germline CDR1 is LGHDT and CDR2 is YNNKEL (reference sequence). After removal of 3 bases from V and 6 bases from J, the junction contained 11 bases not matched to a gene. The CDR3 bases are TGTGCCAGCAGCCATTGGACAGGGGAGGCCTCCGATGGCTACACCTTC. Amino acids: CASSHWTGEASDGYTF.

The genes are TRBV6-5 and TRBJ2-1, with TRBD2 matching over 9 bases. The CDR3 contains 14 residues. Germline CDR1 is MNHEY and CDR2 is SVGAGI. V was clipped by 7 bases and J by 7 bases; unmatched bases: 8. The CDR3 DNA follows: TGTGCCAGCACGAGCGGGAGGAATCCAAATGAGCAGTTCTTC. This translates into CASTSGRNPNEQFF.

This sequence joins TRBV28 and TRBJ1-5; weak D call: TRBD1 (5 bases). From germline, CDR1 is MDHEN and CDR2 SYDVKM. Trimming shortened V by 11 bases and J by 7 bases, and 15 bases separated the two germline ends. The CDR3 has 12 residues. CDR3 region: CAGQWGGQPQHF. CDR3 nucleotide sequence: TGTGCCGGGCAATGGGGGGGGCAGCCCCAGCATTTT.

V is TRBV6-5 and J is TRBJ2-6, with a tentative D call TRBD2 (5 bases). Germline V CDR1 and CDR2: MNHEY, SVGAGI. The CDR3 has 16 residues. The V end lost 4 bases, the J end lost 0 bases, and 10 bases lay between the germline ends. The CDR3 region is CASSLEGTSGANVLTF. The CDR3 nucleotides read TGTGCCAGCAGTTTAGAGGGAACCTCTGGGGCCAACGTCCTGACTTTC.

This chain joins TRBV29-1 and TRBJ2-1; 11 positions agree with TRBD2. Trimming removed 7 bases from V and 16 bases from J; junction bases left unmatched: 12. CDR1 is SQVTM, CDR2 ANQGSEA, per germline. The CDR3 loop spans 12 amino acids. In nucleotides, the CDR3 is TGCAGCGCCGGGACTAGCGGTCCCCCCCCCTTCTTC. Protein: CSAGTSGPPPFF.

The gene calls are TRBV7-9 and TRBJ2-7, with 7 bases matching TRBD1. Germline values: CDR1 SEHNR, CDR2 FQNEAQ (reference sequence). The CDR3 is 16 amino acids. V shed 4 bases, J shed 0 bases, and the junction held 9 bases outside the gene matches. CDR3 loop: CASSSTDRPSSYEQYF. In nucleotides, the CDR3 is TGTGCCAGCAGCTCAACGGACAGGCCGAGCTCCTACGAGCAGTACTTC.

V is TRBV7-3 and J is TRBJ2-4; 9 bases align to TRBD2. The junction had 11 bases not matched to a gene; V was cut back by 5 bases and J by 3 bases. The CDR3 extends over 17 amino acids. Germline values: CDR1 SGHTA, CDR2 FQGTGA. The CDR3 coding sequence is TGTGCCAGCAGCCCAACGAAGCGGGAGGCGGGCAAAAACATTCAGTACTTC. Translated: CASSPTKREAGKNIQYF.

This clone has a handful of counts. The gene calls are TRBV5-1 and TRBJ2-1; 7 bases match TRBD2. Germline CDR1 reads SGHRS; CDR2 reads YFSETQ. Trimming cost V 2 bases and J 5 bases; bases outside gene matches: 7. The CDR3 totals 15 residues. CDR3 coding DNA: TGCGCCAGCAGCTTAGGCCTAGCGGAGGACAATGAGCAGTTCTTC. Amino acids: CASSLGLAEDNEQFF.

V usage is TRBV9 and J usage is TRBJ2-5; a weak D match, TRBD2 (6 bases). Trimming pared 4 bases from V and 5 bases from J, leaving 18 bases between. This CDR3 contains 15 residues. Germline V gene lookup returns CDR1 SGDLS and CDR2 YYNGEE. The CDR3 sequence: CASSTYGPAGETQYF. Written as DNA, the CDR3 is TGTGCCAGCAGCACCTACGGACCCGCGGGGGAGACCCAGTACTTC. The variable domain in full, with the rest retrieved from reference TRBV9 and TRBJ2-5, is DSGVTQTPKHLITATGQRVTLRCSPRSGDLSVYWYQQSLDQGLQFLIQYYNGEERAKGNILERFSAQQFPDLHSELNLSSLELGDSALYFCASSTYGPAGETQYFGPGTRLLVL.

V and J are TRBV19 and TRBJ1-1; D unresolved. The germline gives CDR1 LNHDA, CDR2 SQIVND (reference sequence). Between the trimmed V and J ends, which lost 2 bases and 0 bases, there was a span of 10 bases. The CDR3 runs 15 residues. This CDR3 reads CASSIIAAMNTEAFF. CDR3 DNA: TGTGCCAGTAGTATAATAGCAGCCATGAACACTGAAGCTTTCTTT.

This chain links TRBV7-2 with TRBJ2-5, with 7 bases aligning to TRBD2. Germline assignment: CDR1 SGHTA and CDR2 FQGNSA. The CDR3 is 14 amino acids. The V segment lost 11 bases and the J segment 5 bases; nucleotides outside the gene matches: 14. DNA for the CDR3: TGTGCCTCCTCGGGGGGAGTGGGGTACGAGACCCAGTACTTC. This translates into CASSGGVGYETQYF.